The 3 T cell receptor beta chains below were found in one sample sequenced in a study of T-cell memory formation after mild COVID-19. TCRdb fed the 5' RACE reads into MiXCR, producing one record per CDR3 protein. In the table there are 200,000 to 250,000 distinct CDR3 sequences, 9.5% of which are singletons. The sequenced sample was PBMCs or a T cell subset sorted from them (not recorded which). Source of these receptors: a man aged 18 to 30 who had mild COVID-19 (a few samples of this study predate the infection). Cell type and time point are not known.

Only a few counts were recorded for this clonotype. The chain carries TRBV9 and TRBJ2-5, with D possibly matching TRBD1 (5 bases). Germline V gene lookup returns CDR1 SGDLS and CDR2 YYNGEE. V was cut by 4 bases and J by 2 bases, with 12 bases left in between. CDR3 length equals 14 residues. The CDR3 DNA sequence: TGTGCCAGCAGCCCAAGTGACAGACAAGAGACCCAGTACTTC. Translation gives CASSPSDRQETQYF.

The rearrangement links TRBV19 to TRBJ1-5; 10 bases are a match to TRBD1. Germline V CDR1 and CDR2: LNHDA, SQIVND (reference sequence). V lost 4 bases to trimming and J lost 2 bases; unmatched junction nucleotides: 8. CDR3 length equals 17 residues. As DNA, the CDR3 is TGTGCCAGTAGTAGAGACAGGGGGCGGGCTGGCAATCAGCCCCAGCATTTT. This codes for CASSRDRGRAGNQPQHF.

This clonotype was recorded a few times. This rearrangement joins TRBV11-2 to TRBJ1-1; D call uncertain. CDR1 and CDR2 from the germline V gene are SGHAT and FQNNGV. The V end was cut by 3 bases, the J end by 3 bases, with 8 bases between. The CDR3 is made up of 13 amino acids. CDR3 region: CASSLTWDTEAFF. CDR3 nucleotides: TGTGCCAGCAGCTTGACTTGGGACACTGAAGCTTTCTTT.